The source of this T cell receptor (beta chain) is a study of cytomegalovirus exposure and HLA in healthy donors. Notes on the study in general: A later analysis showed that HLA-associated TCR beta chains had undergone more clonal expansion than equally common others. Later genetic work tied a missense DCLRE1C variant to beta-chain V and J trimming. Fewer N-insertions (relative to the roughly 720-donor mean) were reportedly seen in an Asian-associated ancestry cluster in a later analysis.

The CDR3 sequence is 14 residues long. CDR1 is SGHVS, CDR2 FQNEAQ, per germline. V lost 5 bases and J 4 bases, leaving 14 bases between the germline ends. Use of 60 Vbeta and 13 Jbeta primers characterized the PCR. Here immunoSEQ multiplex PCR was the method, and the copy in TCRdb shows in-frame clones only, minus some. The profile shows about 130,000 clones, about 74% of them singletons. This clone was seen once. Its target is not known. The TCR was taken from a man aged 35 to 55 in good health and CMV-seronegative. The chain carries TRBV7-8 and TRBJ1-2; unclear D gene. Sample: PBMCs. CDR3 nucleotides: TGTGCCAGCAGCCGACCAGGTGAAACCTATGGCTACACCTTC. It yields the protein CASSRPGETYGYTF.